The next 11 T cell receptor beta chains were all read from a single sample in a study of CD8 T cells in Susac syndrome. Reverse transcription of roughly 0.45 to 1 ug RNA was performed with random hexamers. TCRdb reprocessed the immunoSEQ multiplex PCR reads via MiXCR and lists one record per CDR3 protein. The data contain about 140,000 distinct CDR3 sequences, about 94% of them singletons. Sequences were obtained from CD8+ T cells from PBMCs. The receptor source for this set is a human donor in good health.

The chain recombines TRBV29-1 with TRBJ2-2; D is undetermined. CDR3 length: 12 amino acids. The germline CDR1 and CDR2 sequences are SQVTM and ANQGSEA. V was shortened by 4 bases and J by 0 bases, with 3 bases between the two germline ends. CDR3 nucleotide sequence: TGCAGCGTTGGCGCGAACACCGGGGAGCTGTTTTTT. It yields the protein CSVGANTGELFF.

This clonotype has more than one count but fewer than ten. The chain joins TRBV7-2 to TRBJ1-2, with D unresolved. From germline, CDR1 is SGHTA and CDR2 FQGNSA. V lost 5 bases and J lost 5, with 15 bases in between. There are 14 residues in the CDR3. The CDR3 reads CASSPTGFGYGYTF. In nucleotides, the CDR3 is TGTGCCAGCAGCCCCACGGGGTTCGGGTATGGCTACACCTTC.

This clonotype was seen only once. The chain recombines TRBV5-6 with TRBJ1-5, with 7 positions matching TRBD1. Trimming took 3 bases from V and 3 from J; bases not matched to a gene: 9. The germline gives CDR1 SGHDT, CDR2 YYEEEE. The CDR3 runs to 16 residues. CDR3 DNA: TGTGCCAGCAGCTGGTTCGGGACAGCGGACAATCAGCCCCAGCATTTT. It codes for CASSWFGTADNQPQHF.

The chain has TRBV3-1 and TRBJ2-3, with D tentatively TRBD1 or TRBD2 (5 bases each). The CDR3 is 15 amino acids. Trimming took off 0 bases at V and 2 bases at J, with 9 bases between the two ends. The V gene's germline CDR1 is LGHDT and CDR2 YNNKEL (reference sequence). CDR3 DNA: TGTGCCAGCAGCCAAGAAACCGGGACCACAGATACGCAGTATTTT. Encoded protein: CASSQETGTTDTQYF.

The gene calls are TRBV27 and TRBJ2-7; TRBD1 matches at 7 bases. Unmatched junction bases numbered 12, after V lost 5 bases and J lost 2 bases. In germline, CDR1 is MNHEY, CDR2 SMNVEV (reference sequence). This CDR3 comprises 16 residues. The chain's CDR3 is CASSETGIGVTYEQYF. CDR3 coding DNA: TGTGCCAGCAGTGAGACAGGGATAGGAGTAACCTACGAGCAGTACTTC.

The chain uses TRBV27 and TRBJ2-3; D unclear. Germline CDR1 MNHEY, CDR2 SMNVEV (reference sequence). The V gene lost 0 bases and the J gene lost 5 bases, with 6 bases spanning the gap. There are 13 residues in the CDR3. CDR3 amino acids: CASSLSTQDTQYF. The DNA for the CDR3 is TGTGCCAGCAGTTTATCGACCCAAGATACGCAGTATTTT.

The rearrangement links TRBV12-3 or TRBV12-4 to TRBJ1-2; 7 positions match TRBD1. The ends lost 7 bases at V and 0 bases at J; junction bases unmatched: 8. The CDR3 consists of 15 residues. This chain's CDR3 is CASTPGTDSNYGYTF. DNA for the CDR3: TGTGCCAGCACCCCCGGGACAGATTCTAACTATGGCTACACCTTC.

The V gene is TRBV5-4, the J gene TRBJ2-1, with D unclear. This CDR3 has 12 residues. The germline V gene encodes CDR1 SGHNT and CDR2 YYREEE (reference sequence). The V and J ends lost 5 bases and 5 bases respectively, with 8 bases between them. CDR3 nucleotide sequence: TGTGCCAGCAGGTCGATAGACAATGAGCAGTTCTTC. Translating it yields CASRSIDNEQFF. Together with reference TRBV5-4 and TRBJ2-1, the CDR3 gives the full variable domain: ETGVTQSPTHLIKTRGQQVTLRCSSQSGHNTVSWYQQALGQGPQFIFQYYREEENGRGNFPPRFSGLQFPNYSSELNVNALELDDSALYLCASRSIDNEQFFGPGTRLTVL.

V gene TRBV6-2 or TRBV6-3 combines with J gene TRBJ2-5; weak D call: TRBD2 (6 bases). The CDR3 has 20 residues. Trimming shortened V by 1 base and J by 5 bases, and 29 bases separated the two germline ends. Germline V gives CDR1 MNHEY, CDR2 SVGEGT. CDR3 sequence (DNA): TGTGCCAGCAGTTACTATCCACGGCAAGACGCGGGACCCTCATCGGAGACCCAGTACTTC. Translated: CASSYYPRQDAGPSSETQYF.

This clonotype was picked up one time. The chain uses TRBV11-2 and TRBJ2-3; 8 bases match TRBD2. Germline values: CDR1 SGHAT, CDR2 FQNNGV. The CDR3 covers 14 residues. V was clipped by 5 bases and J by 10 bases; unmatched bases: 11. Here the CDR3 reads CASSLLAAEGAQYF. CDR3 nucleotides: TGTGCCAGCAGCCTACTAGCGGCGGAAGGAGCGCAGTATTTT. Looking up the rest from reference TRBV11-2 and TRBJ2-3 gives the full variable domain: EAGVAQSPRYKIIEKRQSVAFWCNPISGHATLYWYQQILGQGPKLLIQFQNNGVVDDSQLPKDRFSAERLKGVDSTLKIQPAKLEDSAVYLCASSLLAAEGAQYFGPGTRLTVL.

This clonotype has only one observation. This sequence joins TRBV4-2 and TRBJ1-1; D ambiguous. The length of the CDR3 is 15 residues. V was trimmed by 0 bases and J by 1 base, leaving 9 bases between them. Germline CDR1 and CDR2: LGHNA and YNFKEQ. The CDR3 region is CASSQDVPENTEAFF. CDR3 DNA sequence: TGTGCCAGCAGCCAAGATGTCCCGGAGAACACTGAAGCTTTCTTT.